The clone carrying this TCR beta chain was found a few times. Its matching antigen is unknown. The data derive from a study of identical twins. Findings and limits, study-wide: Those out-of-frame alpha sequences shared by twins showed an excess of low generation probability. Recombination models fit unrelated individuals' TCR alpha sharing but underestimated twins'.

MiXCR, run by TCRdb on the 5' RACE reads, gives a single entry per CDR3 protein. Found here are under 500,000 distinct CDR3 sequences, roughly an eighth of them singletons; the top ten hold approximately 0.9%. This sample was shared with a second study, whose subject was yellow fever vaccine responses in identical twins.

The sample taken for sequencing was CD4+ T cells sorted from blood. The TCR comes from a woman aged 18-29 years in good health.

The CDR3 loop reads CASSAKTPRNEKLFF. The CDR3 DNA is TGTGCCAGCAGCGCCAAGACACCGCGGAATGAAAAACTGTTTTTT. The chain links TRBV9 to TRBJ1-4; D gene uncertain. With 3 bases removed from V and 5 bases from J, the gap between germline ends came to 14 bases. This CDR3 comprises 15 residues. CDR1 is SGDLS, CDR2 YYNGEE, per germline.